This T cell receptor (beta chain) came from a study of cytomegalovirus exposure and HLA in healthy donors. About this clone: The antigen is not known.

Amplification used 60 Vbeta primers and 13 Jbeta primers. Per the original data handling: Later work found around 80 million unique TCR beta chains, with some 11 million shared. Here immunoSEQ multiplex PCR was the method, and the copy in TCRdb shows in-frame clones only, minus some. The DNA gave D and trimming, while V, J and clone size come from that table. Among fewer than 200,000 clones listed, roughly 80% were seen once. Study-level findings and limits: Sequencing probably produced one cluster of sequence variants that were highly shared. The classifier, whose performance was assessed in both the original and validation cohorts, reportedly diagnosed cytomegalovirus status with high specificity and sensitivity.

The ends lost 4 bases at V and 1 base at J; junction bases unmatched: 3. In germline, CDR1 is SNHLY, CDR2 FYNNEI. CDR3 length: 15 residues. The TCR originated in a woman in her 30s in good health and CMV-seropositive. This chain joins TRBV2 and TRBJ2-2; 7 positions agree with TRBD1. The sequencing sample was made of PBMCs. The CDR3 reads CASSVQGRNTGELFF. CDR3 nucleotide sequence: TGTGCCAGCAGTGTACAGGGGCGGAACACCGGGGAGCTGTTTTTT. The whole variable domain, filled in from reference TRBV2 and TRBJ2-2, reads EPEVTQTPSHQVTQMGQEVILRCVPISNHLYFYWYRQILGQKVEFLVSFYNNEISEKSEIFDDQFSVERPDGSNFTLKIRSTKLEDSAMYFCASSVQGRNTGELFFGEGSRLTVL.